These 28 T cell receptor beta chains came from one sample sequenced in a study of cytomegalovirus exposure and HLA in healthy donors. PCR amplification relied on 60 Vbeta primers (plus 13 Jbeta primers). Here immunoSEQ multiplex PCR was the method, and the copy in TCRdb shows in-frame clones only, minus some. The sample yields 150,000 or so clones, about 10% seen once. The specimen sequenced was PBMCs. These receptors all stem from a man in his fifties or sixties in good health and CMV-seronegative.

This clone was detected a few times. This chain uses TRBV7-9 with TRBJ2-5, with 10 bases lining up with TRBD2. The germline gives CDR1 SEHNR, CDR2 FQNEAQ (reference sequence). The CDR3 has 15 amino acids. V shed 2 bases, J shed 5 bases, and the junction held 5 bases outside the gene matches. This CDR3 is CASSLPSGGVETQYF. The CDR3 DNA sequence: TGTGCCAGCAGCTTACCTAGCGGGGGTGTTGAGACCCAGTACTTC.

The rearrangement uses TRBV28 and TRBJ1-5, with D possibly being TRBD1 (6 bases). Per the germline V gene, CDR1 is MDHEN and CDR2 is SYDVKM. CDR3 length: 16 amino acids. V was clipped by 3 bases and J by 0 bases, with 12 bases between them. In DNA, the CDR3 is TGTGCCAGCAGTTTCGAGGGACACATTAGCAATCAGCCCCAGCATTTT. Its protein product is CASSFEGHISNQPQHF.

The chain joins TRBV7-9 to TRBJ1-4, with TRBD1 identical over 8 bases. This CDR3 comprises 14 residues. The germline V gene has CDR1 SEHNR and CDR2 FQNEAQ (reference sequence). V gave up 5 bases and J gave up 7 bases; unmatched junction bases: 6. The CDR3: CASSTTGEVEKLFF. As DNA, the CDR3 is TGTGCCAGCAGCACGACAGGGGAAGTTGAAAAACTGTTTTTT.

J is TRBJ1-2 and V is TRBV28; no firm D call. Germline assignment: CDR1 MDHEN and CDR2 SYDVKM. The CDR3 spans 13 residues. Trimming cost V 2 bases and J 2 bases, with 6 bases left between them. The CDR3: CASSLNRNYGYTF. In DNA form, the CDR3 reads TGTGCCAGCAGTTTAAACAGAAACTATGGCTACACCTTC.

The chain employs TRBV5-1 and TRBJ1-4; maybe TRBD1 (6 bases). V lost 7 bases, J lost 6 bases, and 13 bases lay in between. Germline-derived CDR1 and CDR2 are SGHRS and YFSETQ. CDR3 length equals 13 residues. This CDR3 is CASGRGGDEKLFF. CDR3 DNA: TGCGCCAGCGGTCGCGGGGGCGATGAAAAACTGTTTTTT. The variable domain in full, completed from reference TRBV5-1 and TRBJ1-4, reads KAGVTQTPRYLIKTRGQQVTLSCSPISGHRSVSWYQQTPGQGLQFLFEYFSETQRNKGNFPGRFSGRQFSNSRSEMNVSTLELGDSALYLCASGRGGDEKLFFGSGTQLSVL.

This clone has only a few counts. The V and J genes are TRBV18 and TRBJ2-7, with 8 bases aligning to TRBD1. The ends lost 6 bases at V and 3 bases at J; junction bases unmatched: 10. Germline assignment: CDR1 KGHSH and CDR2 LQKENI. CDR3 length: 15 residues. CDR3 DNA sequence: TGTGCCAGCTCCGGGGCAGGGGGCGAAGTCTACGAGCAGTACTTC. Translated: CASSGAGGEVYEQYF.

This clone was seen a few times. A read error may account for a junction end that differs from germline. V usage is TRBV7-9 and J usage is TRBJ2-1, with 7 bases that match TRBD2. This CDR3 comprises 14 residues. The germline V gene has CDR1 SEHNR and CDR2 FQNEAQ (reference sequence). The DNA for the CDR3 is TGTGCCAGCAGCCCACTGTGGGAGGGCGGAGCCGGGATCTTC. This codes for CASSPLWEGGAGIF.

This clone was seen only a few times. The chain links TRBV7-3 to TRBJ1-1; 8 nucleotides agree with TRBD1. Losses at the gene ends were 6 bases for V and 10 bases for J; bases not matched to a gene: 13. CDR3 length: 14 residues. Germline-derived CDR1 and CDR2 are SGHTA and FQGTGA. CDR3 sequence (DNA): TGTGCCAGCAGAGTGGACAGGGAGGGGTGCAGAGCTTTCTTT. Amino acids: CASRVDREGCRAFF.

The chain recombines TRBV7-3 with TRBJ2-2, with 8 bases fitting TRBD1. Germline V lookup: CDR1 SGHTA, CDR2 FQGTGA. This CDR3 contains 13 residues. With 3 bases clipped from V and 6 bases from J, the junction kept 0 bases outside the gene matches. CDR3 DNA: TGTGCCAGCAGCTTGGACAGGGCCGGGGAGCTGTTTTTT. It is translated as CASSLDRAGELFF.

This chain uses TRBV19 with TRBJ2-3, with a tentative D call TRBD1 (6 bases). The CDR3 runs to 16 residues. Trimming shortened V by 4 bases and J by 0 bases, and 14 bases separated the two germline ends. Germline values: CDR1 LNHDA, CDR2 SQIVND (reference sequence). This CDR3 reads CASSKQPGHSTDTQYF. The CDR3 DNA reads TGTGCCAGTAGTAAACAACCGGGACACAGCACAGATACGCAGTATTTT. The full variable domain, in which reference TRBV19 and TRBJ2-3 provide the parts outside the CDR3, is DGGITQSPKYLFRKEGQNVTLSCEQNLNHDAMYWYRQDPGQGLRLIYYSQIVNDFQKGDIAEGYSVSREKKESFPLTVTSAQKNPTAFYLCASSKQPGHSTDTQYFGPGTRLTVL.

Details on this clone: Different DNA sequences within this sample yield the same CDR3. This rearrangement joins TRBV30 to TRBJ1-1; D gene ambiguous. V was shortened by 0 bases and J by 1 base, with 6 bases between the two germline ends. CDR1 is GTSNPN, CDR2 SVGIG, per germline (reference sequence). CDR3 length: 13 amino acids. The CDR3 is CAWSVLRNTEAFF. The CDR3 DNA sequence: TGTGCCTGGAGTGTACTAAGGAACACTGAAGCTTTCTTT.

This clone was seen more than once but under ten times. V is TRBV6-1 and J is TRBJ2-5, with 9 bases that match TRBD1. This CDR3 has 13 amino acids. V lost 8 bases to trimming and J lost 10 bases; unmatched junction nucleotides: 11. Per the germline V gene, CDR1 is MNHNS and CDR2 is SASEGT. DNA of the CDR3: TGTGCCAGCGGGGGACAGGGTGTCTTAAGCCAGTACTTC. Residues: CASGGQGVLSQYF.

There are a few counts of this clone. CDR3 coding DNA: TGTGCCTGGAGTCATGGGGGGGCTGAAGCTTTCTTT. Protein: CAWSHGGAEAFF. J is TRBJ1-1 and V is TRBV30; TRBD1 might be the D (5 bases). From germline, CDR1 is GTSNPN and CDR2 SVGIG (reference sequence). The CDR3 totals 12 residues. Between the trimmed V and J ends, which lost 2 bases and 6 bases, there was a span of 10 bases.

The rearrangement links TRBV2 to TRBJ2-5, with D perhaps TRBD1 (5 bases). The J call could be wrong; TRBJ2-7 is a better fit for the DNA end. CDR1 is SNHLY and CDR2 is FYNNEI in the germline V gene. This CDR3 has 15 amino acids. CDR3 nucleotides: TGTGCCAGCAGTGAGGGGCAGCAGAGCTCCTACGAGCAGTACTTC. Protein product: CASSEGQQSSYEQYF.

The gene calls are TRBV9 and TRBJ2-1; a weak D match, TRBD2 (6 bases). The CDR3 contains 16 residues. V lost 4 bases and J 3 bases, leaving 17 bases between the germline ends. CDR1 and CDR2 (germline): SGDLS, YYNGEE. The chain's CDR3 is CASSPTLGRGYNEQFF. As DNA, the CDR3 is TGTGCCAGCAGCCCGACATTGGGGCGGGGCTACAATGAGCAGTTCTTC.

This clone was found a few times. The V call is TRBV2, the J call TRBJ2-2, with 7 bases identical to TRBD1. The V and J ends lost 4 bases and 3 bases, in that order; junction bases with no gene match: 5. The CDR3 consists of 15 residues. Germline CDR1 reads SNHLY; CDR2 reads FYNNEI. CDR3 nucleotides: TGTGCCAGCAGTGTGCGACAGGGCGACACCGGGGAGCTGTTTTTT. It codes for CASSVRQGDTGELFF.

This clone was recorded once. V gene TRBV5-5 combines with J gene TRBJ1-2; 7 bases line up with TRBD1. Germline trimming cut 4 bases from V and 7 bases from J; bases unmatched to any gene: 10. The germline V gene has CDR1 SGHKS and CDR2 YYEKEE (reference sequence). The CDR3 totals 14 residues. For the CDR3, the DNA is TGTGCCAGCAGCCCCCAGACAGGGTGGGCTGGCTACACCTTC. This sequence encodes CASSPQTGWAGYTF.

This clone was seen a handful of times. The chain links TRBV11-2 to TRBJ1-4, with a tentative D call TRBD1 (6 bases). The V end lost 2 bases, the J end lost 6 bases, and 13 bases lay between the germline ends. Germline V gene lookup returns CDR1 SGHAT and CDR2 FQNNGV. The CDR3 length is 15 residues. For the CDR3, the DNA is TGTGCCAGCAGCTTACTGACAGGTTTGGATGAAAAACTGTTTTTT. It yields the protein CASSLLTGLDEKLFF.

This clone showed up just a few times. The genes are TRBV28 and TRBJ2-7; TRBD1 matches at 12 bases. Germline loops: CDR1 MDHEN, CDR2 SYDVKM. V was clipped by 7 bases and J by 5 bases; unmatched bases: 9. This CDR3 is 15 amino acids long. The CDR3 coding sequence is TGTGCCAGCACCCTTGGGGACAGGGGGCTTGACGAGCAGTACGTC. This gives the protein CASTLGDRGLDEQYV.

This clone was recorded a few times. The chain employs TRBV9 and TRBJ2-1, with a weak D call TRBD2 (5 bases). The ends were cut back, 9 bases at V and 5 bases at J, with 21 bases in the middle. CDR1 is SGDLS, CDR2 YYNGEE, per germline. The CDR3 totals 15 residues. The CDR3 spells CATSKGVSDHNEQFF. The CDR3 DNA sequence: TGTGCCACCTCGAAGGGAGTTTCGGATCACAATGAGCAGTTCTTC.

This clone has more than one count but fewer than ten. CDR3 bases: TGTGCCAGCTCATCGGGACAAAACTATGGCTACACCTTC. This codes for CASSSGQNYGYTF. V usage is TRBV18 and J usage is TRBJ1-2; a weak D match, TRBD1 (6 bases). This CDR3 comprises 13 residues. Trimming removed 5 bases from V and 2 bases from J, with 9 bases in between. In germline, CDR1 is KGHSH, CDR2 LQKENI.

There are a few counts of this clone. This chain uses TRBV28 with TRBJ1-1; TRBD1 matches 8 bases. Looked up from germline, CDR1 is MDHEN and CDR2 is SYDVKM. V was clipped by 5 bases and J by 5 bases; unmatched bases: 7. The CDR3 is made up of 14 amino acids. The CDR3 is CASSPGGAMTEAFF. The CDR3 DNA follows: TGTGCCAGCAGTCCAGGGGGCGCGATGACTGAAGCTTTCTTT. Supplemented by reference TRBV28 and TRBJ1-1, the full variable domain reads DVKVTQSSRYLVKRTGEKVFLECVQDMDHENMFWYRQDPGLGLRLIYFSYDVKMKEKGDIPEGYSVSREKKERFSLILESASTNQTSMYLCASSPGGAMTEAFFGQGTRLTVV.

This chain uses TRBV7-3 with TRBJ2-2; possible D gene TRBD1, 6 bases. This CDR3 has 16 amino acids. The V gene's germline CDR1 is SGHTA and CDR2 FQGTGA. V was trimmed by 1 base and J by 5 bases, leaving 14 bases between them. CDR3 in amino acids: CASSLMAGVGTGELFF. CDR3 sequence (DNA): TGTGCCAGCAGCTTAATGGCAGGGGTAGGGACCGGGGAGCTGTTTTTT.

For the CDR3, the DNA is TGTGCCAGCAGCTTTGGGCGGGAGGTATCCTACGAGCAGTACGTC. This sequence encodes CASSFGREVSYEQYV. This chain links TRBV5-4 with TRBJ2-7, with TRBD2 matching 8 bases. CDR3 length: 15 amino acids. The V segment lost 2 bases and the J segment 1 base; nucleotides outside the gene matches: 5. CDR1 and CDR2 (germline): SGHNT, YYREEE (reference sequence).

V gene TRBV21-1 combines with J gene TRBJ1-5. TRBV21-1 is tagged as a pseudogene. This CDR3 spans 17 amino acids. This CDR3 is CASSPGGGVCGYQPQHF. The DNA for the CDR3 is TGTGCCAGCAGCCCGGGAGGGGGCGTGTGCGGTTACCAGCCCCAGCATTTT.

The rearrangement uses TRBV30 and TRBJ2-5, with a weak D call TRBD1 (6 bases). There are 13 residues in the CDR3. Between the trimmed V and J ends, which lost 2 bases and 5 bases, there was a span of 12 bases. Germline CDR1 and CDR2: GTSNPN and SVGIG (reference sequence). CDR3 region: CAWSPQGTETQYF. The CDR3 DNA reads TGTGCCTGGAGTCCTCAGGGGACGGAGACCCAGTACTTC. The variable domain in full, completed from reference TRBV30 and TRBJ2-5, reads SQTIHQWPATLVQPVGSPLSLECTVEGTSNPNLYWYRQAAGRGLQLLFYSVGIGQISSEVPQNLSASRPQDRQFILSSKKLLLSDSGFYLCAWSPQGTETQYFGPGTRLLVL.

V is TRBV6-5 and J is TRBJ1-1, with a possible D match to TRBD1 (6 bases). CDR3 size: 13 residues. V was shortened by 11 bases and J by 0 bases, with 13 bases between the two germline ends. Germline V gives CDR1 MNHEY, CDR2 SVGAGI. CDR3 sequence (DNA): TGTGCCGTACAGGGTACATTGAACACTGAAGCTTTCTTT. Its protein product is CAVQGTLNTEAFF.

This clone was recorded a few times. The CDR3 DNA follows: TGTGCCAGCAGTGTGAGCGGGGTTCCTACCGGGGAGCTGTTTTTT. Residues: CASSVSGVPTGELFF. The chain joins TRBV25-1 to TRBJ2-2, with 7 bases lining up with TRBD2. CDR3 length: 15 residues. Germline CDR1 MGHDK, CDR2 SYGVNS. Trimming cost V 4 bases and J 5 bases; bases outside gene matches: 7. Together with reference TRBV25-1 and TRBJ2-2, the CDR3 gives the full variable domain: EADIYQTPRYLVIGTGKKITLECSQTMGHDKMYWYQQDPGMELHLIHYSYGVNSTEKGDLSSESTVSRIRTEHFPLTLESARPSHTSQYLCASSVSGVPTGELFFGEGSRLTVL.